The 20 T cell receptor beta chains below all came from one sample that was sequenced in a study of technical replicates of blood from a few donors. The repertoire was sequenced with immunoSEQ multiplex PCR; TCRdb's copy has only in-frame clones and lacks some. The repertoire holds some 87,000 clones, with around 90% as singletons. Material for sequencing was T cells isolated from PBMCs. The receptor set was obtained from a human donor in good health.

V gene TRBV4-1 combines with J gene TRBJ1-2; 9 nucleotides line up with TRBD1. Germline loops: CDR1 MGHRA, CDR2 YSYEKL. This CDR3 region has 15 residues. V lost 2 bases and J lost 4; bases outside the gene matches: 5. As DNA, the CDR3 is TGCGCCAGCAGCCAAATAGACAGGGGGGCCTATGGCTACACCTTC. Its translation: CASSQIDRGAYGYTF.

V and J are TRBV7-2 and TRBJ1-2, with TRBD1 matching 7 bases. CDR1 and CDR2 (germline): SGHTA, FQGNSA. The CDR3 runs to 13 residues. With 5 bases clipped from V and 6 bases from J, the junction kept 6 bases outside the gene matches. The CDR3 loop reads CASSPGQEDGYTF. The DNA of the CDR3 is TGTGCCAGCAGCCCAGGACAGGAAGATGGCTACACCTTC.

The chain employs TRBV29-1 and TRBJ2-1; 11 positions match TRBD2. This CDR3 comprises 14 residues. The J segment lost 6 bases and the V segment lost 5 bases, leaving 6 bases of the junction unmatched. Germline V gene data show CDR1 as SQVTM and CDR2 as ANQGSEA. The CDR3 nucleotides read TGCAGCGTTCCACTAGCGGGGGCCCCCAATGAGCAGTTCTTC. Translating it yields CSVPLAGAPNEQFF.

The V and J genes are TRBV5-4 and TRBJ2-1; 7 nucleotides agree with TRBD2. The CDR3 is 15 residues long. In germline, CDR1 is SGHNT, CDR2 YYREEE (reference sequence). J lost 9 bases, V lost 0 bases, and 9 bases had no gene match. The CDR3 DNA follows: TGTGCCAGCAGCTTGGGGGCGGGAGCAACTGGTGAGCAGTTCTTC. Its protein product is CASSLGAGATGEQFF. The full variable domain, completed using reference TRBV5-4 and TRBJ2-1, is ETGVTQSPTHLIKTRGQQVTLRCSSQSGHNTVSWYQQALGQGPQFIFQYYREEENGRGNFPPRFSGLQFPNYSSELNVNALELDDSALYLCASSLGAGATGEQFFGPGTRLTVL.

The rearrangement joins TRBV9 to TRBJ1-2; TRBD1 is a possible D gene (5 bases). The CDR3 is 16 amino acids. The germline V gene encodes CDR1 SGDLS and CDR2 YYNGEE. Trimming took off 0 bases at V and 3 bases at J, with 15 bases between the two ends. Written as DNA, the CDR3 is TGTGCCAGCAGCGTAGGTCACAGGCCAGGAGACTATGGCTACACCTTC. Amino acid sequence: CASSVGHRPGDYGYTF.

The chain uses TRBV18 and TRBJ2-7, with 10 positions matching TRBD1. V lost 2 bases, J lost 3 bases, and 4 bases stayed unmatched. This CDR3 is 15 amino acids long. CDR1 and CDR2 from the germline V gene are KGHSH and LQKENI. CDR3 residues: CASSPGTGAGYEQYF. The CDR3 coding sequence is TGTGCCAGCTCACCAGGGACAGGGGCAGGCTACGAGCAGTACTTC.

V and J are TRBV27 and TRBJ1-5; D call uncertain. Looked up from germline, CDR1 is MNHEY and CDR2 is SMNVEV (reference sequence). This CDR3 is built from 14 residues. Trimming cost V 2 bases and J 2 bases, with 7 bases left between them. In DNA, the CDR3 is TGTGCCAGCAGTTTAGCGAGAGGCAATCAGCCCCAGCATTTT. Translated, it gives CASSLARGNQPQHF.

The chain combines TRBV27 with TRBJ1-4; D ambiguous. Per germline, CDR1 MNHEY and CDR2 SMNVEV (reference sequence). Deletions cut 0 bases from V and 7 bases from J, with 21 bases between. This CDR3 has 18 amino acids. The CDR3 loop is CASSLSGQMPGMGEKLFF. The CDR3 region has the DNA TGTGCCAGCAGTTTATCTGGCCAAATGCCCGGGATGGGTGAAAAACTGTTTTTT.

The CDR3 DNA is TGTGCCAGCAGCTCTAGCGGGAGTGGGTCCTACAATGAGCAGTTCTTC. It yields the protein CASSSSGSGSYNEQFF. The chain employs TRBV7-3 and TRBJ2-1; 10 nucleotides match TRBD2. Germline CDR1 reads SGHTA; CDR2 reads FQGTGA. With 4 bases clipped from V and 1 base from J, the junction kept 4 bases outside the gene matches. The CDR3 covers 16 residues. The full variable domain, its missing parts supplied by reference TRBV7-3 and TRBJ2-1, is GAGVSQTPSNKVTEKGKYVELRCDPISGHTALYWYRQSLGQGPEFLIYFQGTGAADDSGLPNDRFFAVRPEGSVSTLKIQRTERGDSAVYLCASSSSGSGSYNEQFFGPGTRLTVL.

The chain couples TRBV5-1 to TRBJ2-7; 7 nucleotides agree with TRBD2. V dropped 9 bases and J dropped 2; count of bases not matched to a gene: 11. This CDR3 region has 14 residues. Germline V gene data show CDR1 as SGHRS and CDR2 as YFSETQ. CDR3 bases: TGCGCCACATCCGTCGGGGGGAACACCTACGAGCAGTACTTC. The encoded protein is CATSVGGNTYEQYF.

Only one count was recorded for this clone. The chain has TRBV10-3 and TRBJ1-1; 7 bases are shared with TRBD1. The V and J ends lost 6 bases and 3 bases, in that order; junction bases with no gene match: 10. The CDR3 loop spans 15 amino acids. From germline, CDR1 is ENHRY and CDR2 SYGVKD. The CDR3 spells CAIRERQGEDTEAFF. As DNA, the CDR3 is TGTGCCATCAGGGAAAGACAGGGTGAGGACACTGAAGCTTTCTTT.

This CDR3 reads CASSEAISGNEQFF. CDR3 coding DNA: TGTGCCAGCAGTGAAGCTATTAGCGGGAATGAGCAGTTCTTC. The rearrangement joins TRBV25-1 to TRBJ2-1; 7 bases are shared with TRBD2. The CDR3 runs to 14 residues. Per the germline V gene, CDR1 is MGHDK and CDR2 is SYGVNS. V was pared by 2 bases and J by 7 bases, with 5 bases of the junction left unmatched.

The chain recombines TRBV5-6 with TRBJ2-5, with 10 bases lining up with TRBD2. V lost 6 bases to trimming and J lost 5 bases; unmatched junction nucleotides: 13. CDR3 length equals 16 residues. Germline CDR1 and CDR2: SGHDT and YYEEEE. As DNA, the CDR3 is TGTGCCAGCATCGTGTGGCTAGCGGGAGTCGGGGAGACCCAGTACTTC. Amino acid sequence: CASIVWLAGVGETQYF. The complete variable domain, with remaining parts taken from reference TRBV5-6 and TRBJ2-5, reads DAGVTQSPTHLIKTRGQQVTLRCSPKSGHDTVSWYQQALGQGPQFIFQYYEEEERQRGNFPDRFSGHQFPNYSSELNVNALLLGDSALYLCASIVWLAGVGETQYFGPGTRLLVL.

The chain employs TRBV7-3 and TRBJ2-7; possible D gene TRBD1, 6 bases. With 0 bases removed from V and 2 bases from J, the gap between germline ends came to 14 bases. Germline CDR1 and CDR2: SGHTA and FQGTGA. The CDR3 length is 16 residues. In DNA form, the CDR3 reads TGTGCCAGCAGCTTAACAGGTGGCCAGGGGACCTACGAGCAGTACTTC. This sequence encodes CASSLTGGQGTYEQYF.

CDR3 DNA: TGTGCTAGTGGTTTGTTCGGGGGCACTGAAGCTTTCTTT. Amino acid sequence: CASGLFGGTEAFF. This chain joins TRBV12-5 and TRBJ1-1; tentatively, D is TRBD1 (5 bases). Germline lookup yields CDR1 LGHNT and CDR2 FRNRAP. V was shortened by 2 bases and J by 4 bases, with 8 bases between the two germline ends. The CDR3 sequence is 13 residues long.

The chain uses TRBV11-1 and TRBJ1-1; 8 bases are a match to TRBD1. Germline trimming cut 5 bases from V and 1 base from J; bases unmatched to any gene: 3. CDR1 is SGHAT and CDR2 is FQDESV in the germline V gene (reference sequence). The CDR3 has 14 residues. The CDR3 reads CASSPTGENTEAFF. The CDR3 coding sequence is TGTGCCAGCAGCCCGACAGGGGAGAACACTGAAGCTTTCTTT.

CDR3 in amino acids: CASSSGLAGVDYEQYF. The CDR3 region has the DNA TGTGCCAGCAGCTCGGGACTAGCGGGAGTTGATTACGAGCAGTACTTC. The chain couples TRBV5-4 to TRBJ2-7, with TRBD2 matching 14 bases. V lost 3 bases to trimming and J lost 4 bases; unmatched junction nucleotides: 6. The CDR3 consists of 16 residues. Germline CDR1 reads SGHNT; CDR2 reads YYREEE (reference sequence).

The V gene is TRBV6-1, the J gene TRBJ2-2; unclear D gene. In germline, CDR1 is MNHNS, CDR2 SASEGT. Trimming stripped 6 bases from V and 4 bases from J, with 6 bases between. This CDR3 has 12 residues. CDR3 nucleotide sequence: TGTGCCAGCAGGGCAGTCACCGGGGAGCTGTTTTTT. This codes for CASRAVTGELFF.

The CDR3 sequence: CASSLISANQPQHF. The CDR3 DNA reads as TGTGCCAGCAGTTTAATTAGTGCCAATCAGCCCCAGCATTTT. This chain uses TRBV27 with TRBJ1-5; D uncertain. The CDR3 contains 14 residues. V gave up 2 bases and J gave up 3 bases, with 8 bases separating them. In germline, CDR1 is MNHEY, CDR2 SMNVEV (reference sequence).

Worth noting for this clone: At one of its ends the junction is not consistent with the germline gene, which may arise from a read error. The V and J genes are TRBV7-7 and TRBJ1-4, with D hard to call. The CDR3 contains 15 residues. Per the germline V gene, CDR1 is SSHAT and CDR2 is FNYEAQ (reference sequence). The CDR3 spells CASSATSGVNEKLFF. In DNA form, the CDR3 reads TGTGCTAGCAGCGCGACGTCCGGGGTTAATGAAAAACTGTTTTTT.